Following are 9 T cell receptor beta chains from one sample sequenced in a study of shared clonotypes between healthy human individuals. The repertoire was sequenced with immunoSEQ multiplex PCR; TCRdb's copy has only in-frame clones and lacks some. The sample holds 2 million to 2.5 million clones, over 85% seen once. What was sequenced was naive CD4+ T cells sorted from blood. Indicated subset: CD45RA+ positively selected. Receptors originate from a man aged 18-30 years in good health.

This clone was seen a handful of times. Additional DNA sequences in this sample encode the identical CDR3. This chain links TRBV10-3 with TRBJ2-7, with D possibly being TRBD1 (6 bases). Trimming took 9 bases from V and 3 from J, leaving 9 bases between them. The CDR3 has 11 residues. Per the germline V gene, CDR1 is ENHRY and CDR2 is SYGVKD. The CDR3 coding sequence is TGTGCCATTGGGGGCAGCTACGAGCAGTACTTC. It translates to CAIGGSYEQYF.

The V and J genes are TRBV30 and TRBJ1-5, with 9 bases fitting TRBD1. V gave up 0 bases and J gave up 6 bases; unmatched junction bases: 9. The CDR3 runs 16 residues. Germline V CDR1 and CDR2: GTSNPN, SVGIG (reference sequence). Written as DNA, the CDR3 is TGTGCCTGGAGTGTAGGCCCGGGACAGGGAGTTCAGCCCCAGCATTTT. Protein: CAWSVGPGQGVQPQHF. The entire variable domain, with the rest obtained from reference TRBV30 and TRBJ1-5, is as follows: SQTIHQWPATLVQPVGSPLSLECTVEGTSNPNLYWYRQAAGRGLQLLFYSVGIGQISSEVPQNLSASRPQDRQFILSSKKLLLSDSGFYLCAWSVGPGQGVQPQHFGDGTRLSIL.

This chain uses TRBV15 with TRBJ2-7; 9 positions agree with TRBD2. Germline V lookup: CDR1 LNHNV, CDR2 YYDKDF (reference sequence). This CDR3 spans 16 amino acids. The ends lost 1 base at V and 0 bases at J; junction bases unmatched: 4. The CDR3 is CATSRAGTSSSYEQYF. The CDR3 bases are TGTGCCACCAGCAGAGCGGGGACTAGCAGCTCCTACGAGCAGTACTTC.

Only a few counts were recorded for this clone. The chain recombines TRBV2 with TRBJ2-3, with 9 bases aligning to TRBD2. The germline gives CDR1 SNHLY, CDR2 FYNNEI. V lost 5 bases and J lost 4; bases outside the gene matches: 7. The CDR3 has 15 residues. The CDR3 coding sequence is TGTGCCAGCAGTATAGCGGGGGTGGGCGCAGATACGCAGTATTTT. Its translation: CASSIAGVGADTQYF.

The CDR3, as DNA: TGTGCCAGCAGTTGGCAGGGGGCCGGAGATACGCAGTATTTT. Protein: CASSWQGAGDTQYF. The rearrangement links TRBV2 to TRBJ2-3, with 8 bases identical to TRBD1. Germline V CDR1 and CDR2: SNHLY, FYNNEI. The J segment lost 5 bases and the V segment lost 5 bases, leaving 6 bases of the junction unmatched. The length of the CDR3 is 14 residues.

The chain couples TRBV5-1 to TRBJ2-2; no definite D call. Trimming removed 1 base at V and 0 bases at J, with 10 bases between. The CDR3 spans 16 residues. Germline lookup yields CDR1 SGHRS and CDR2 YFSETQ. CDR3 amino acids: CASSLSTLSNTGELFF. In DNA form, the CDR3 reads TGCGCCAGCAGCTTGAGCACGTTGTCGAACACCGGGGAGCTGTTTTTT. The full variable domain, completed using reference TRBV5-1 and TRBJ2-2, is KAGVTQTPRYLIKTRGQQVTLSCSPISGHRSVSWYQQTPGQGLQFLFEYFSETQRNKGNFPGRFSGRQFSNSRSEMNVSTLELGDSALYLCASSLSTLSNTGELFFGEGSRLTVL.

This chain connects TRBV4-1 to TRBJ2-2; D possibly corresponds to TRBD2 (5 bases). Trimming removed 8 bases at V and 5 bases at J, with 9 bases between. The germline gives CDR1 MGHRA, CDR2 YSYEKL. There are 12 residues in the CDR3. The DNA for the CDR3 is TGCGCCAGCGGGAGAATGACCGGGGAGCTGTTTTTT. This translates into CASGRMTGELFF.

The J gene is TRBJ2-1, the V gene TRBV6-5; 11 bases match TRBD2. Unmatched junction bases numbered 9, after V lost 6 bases and J lost 8 bases. CDR1 MNHEY and CDR2 SVGAGI come from the germline V gene. The CDR3 covers 15 residues. DNA of the CDR3: TGTGCCAGCAGCCATGGGACTAGCGGAGCGGATGAGCAGTTCTTC. Its protein is CASSHGTSGADEQFF.

The chain is built from TRBV2 and TRBJ1-1, with 9 nucleotides matching TRBD1. The CDR3 consists of 13 residues. Germline V lookup: CDR1 SNHLY, CDR2 FYNNEI. V dropped 6 bases and J dropped 6; count of bases not matched to a gene: 5. CDR3 nucleotides: TGTGCCAGCAGCGACAGGGGGTTGGCTGAAGCTTTCTTT. Its translation: CASSDRGLAEAFF. Filled out from reference TRBV2 and TRBJ1-1, the complete variable domain reads EPEVTQTPSHQVTQMGQEVILRCVPISNHLYFYWYRQILGQKVEFLVSFYNNEISEKSEIFDDQFSVERPDGSNFTLKIRSTKLEDSAMYFCASSDRGLAEAFFGQGTRLTVV.